These T cell receptor beta chains were read from a single sample in a study of spatial heterogeneity in lung cancer. Each CDR3 protein gets one entry after TCRdb re-called the 5' RACE reads with MiXCR. The sample contains about 18,000 distinct CDR3 sequences, 6.5% to 8.5% of which appear only once. This material consisted of lung tumor tissue, taken at surgery. Source of these receptors: a male donor with early-stage non-small cell lung cancer. The CDR3 runs from the conserved cysteine through the conserved F or W. Each record gives: V gene, clone size, J gene, D gene, CDR3 DNA, CDR3 protein. A D gene is named only where the DNA matches it firmly. Some rows have no size entry. The others give once, few or many, or a class for an expanded clone.

TRBV30,many,TRBJ2-1,TRBD2,TGTGCCTGGAGTGGGGCTAGCGGGGGCTCCTACAATGAGCAGTTCTTC,CAWSGASGGSYNEQFF
TRBV10-3,many,TRBJ1-1,.,TGTGCCGCACAAAGCACCGACAGGCAGATGGGCACTGAAGCTTTCTTT,CAAQSTDRQMGTEAFF
TRBV3-1,.,TRBJ2-2,TRBD1,TGTGCCAGCAGCCTCAGGGGGCGGGACACCGGGGAGCTGTTTTTT,CASSLRGRDTGELFF
TRBV28,many,TRBJ1-5,.,TGTGCCAGCAGTCCGTGGGTGGGCAATCAGCCCCAGCATTTT,CASSPWVGNQPQHF
TRBV6-5,many,TRBJ1-4,.,TGTGCCAGCAGTTATGGACAGAACCACCGGAATGAAAAACTGTTTTTT,CASSYGQNHRNEKLFF
TRBV27,many,TRBJ2-7,TRBD1,TGTGCCAGCAGCACCGGGACAGGGGTCTCGGAGCAGTACTTC,CASSTGTGVSEQYF
TRBV7-9,many,TRBJ2-3,.,TGTGCCAGCAGCTTAGCTGGGCTAGCAAGCACAGATACGCAGTATTTT,CASSLAGLASTDTQYF
TRBV6-2/TRBV6-3,many,TRBJ1-1,TRBD1,TGTGCCAGCAGTGAACAGGGGTTCAGCACTGAAGCTTTCTTT,CASSEQGFSTEAFF
TRBV12-3/TRBV12-4,many,TRBJ2-1,.,TGTGCCAGCAGCATACACCTCTCCTACAATGAGCAGTTCTTC,CASSIHLSYNEQFF
TRBV5-1,many,TRBJ1-1,TRBD1,TGCGCCAGCAGCCCGGCACAGGGGACAAACACTGAAGCTTTCTTT,CASSPAQGTNTEAFF
TRBV25-1,few,TRBJ1-3,.,TGTGCCAGCACCGCGTTCGGGTCTGGAAACACCATATATTTT,CASTAFGSGNTIYF
TRBV23-1,few,TRBJ1-5,.,TGCGCCAGCAGACCCTTTGGACAGAGAAATAGCAATCAGCCCCAGCATTTT,CASRPFGQRNSNQPQHF
TRBV12-3/TRBV12-4,many,TRBJ1-5,TRBD1,TGTGCCAGCAGTTTAGCTATGACAGGGTTAAGTCAGCCCCAGCATTTT,CASSLAMTGLSQPQHF
TRBV20-1,.,TRBJ1-5,.,TGCAGTGCTAGAGATCACCAGGAGGGGTCCTATAGCAATCAGCCCCAGCATTTT,CSARDHQEGSYSNQPQHF
TRBV27,.,TRBJ2-1,TRBD2,TGTGCCAGCAGGCTACGAGTGGGAGGGGAGGACAATGAGCAGTTCTTC,CASRLRVGGEDNEQFF
TRBV27,.,TRBJ2-7,.,TGTGCCAGCAGTTTATCCGGCCATGAAGGCTACGAGCAGTACTTC,CASSLSGHEGYEQYF
TRBV19,.,TRBJ2-1,.,TGTGCCAGTATGCGGGGGCCGTACAATGAGCAGTTCTTC,CASMRGPYNEQFF
TRBV4-3,medium-sized,TRBJ2-7,TRBD1,TGCGCCAGCAGCCAAGCCGACAGGGGGCGAGGGTCCTACGAGCAGTACTTC,CASSQADRGRGSYEQYF
TRBV13,.,TRBJ1-4,.,TGTGCCAGCACACGGACGGGAGAAAAACTGTTTTTT,CASTRTGEKLFF
TRBV5-4,many,TRBJ1-2,.,TGTGCCAGCAGCAAACGGGACGGGAACTATGGCTACACCTTC,CASSKRDGNYGYTF
TRBV6-5,.,TRBJ1-5,.,TGTGCCAGCAGTTACTCAGGGGGAACGGGACAGCCCCAGCATTTT,CASSYSGGTGQPQHF
TRBV9,.,TRBJ2-2,TRBD1,TGTGCCAGCAGCTCTGTAGGACAGGGGGCCGGGGAGCTGTTTTTT,CASSSVGQGAGELFF
TRBV7-3,few,TRBJ2-5,.,TGTGCCAGCAGCTTCAGTAGGGGGGAGACCCAGTACTTC,CASSFSRGETQYF
TRBV5-1,many,TRBJ1-1,TRBD1,TGCGCCAGCAGCGTGACAGGGAAGAACACTGAAGCTTTCTTT,CASSVTGKNTEAFF
TRBV7-8,many,TRBJ2-7,TRBD1,TGTGCCAGCAGCCCAGCAGGGGGTTGGGACTACGAGCAGTACTTC,CASSPAGGWDYEQYF
TRBV28,many,TRBJ1-2,TRBD1,TGTGCCACCAGGACAGGGGGACGCTATGGCTACACCTTC,CATRTGGRYGYTF
TRBV20-1,many,TRBJ2-7,.,TGCAGTGCTCCACCACAGGGACATGGTCCATGGCAGTACTTC,CSAPPQGHGPWQYF
TRBV29-1,.,TRBJ2-7,.,TGCAGCGTTGCGGGTTACTACGAGCAGTACTTC,CSVAGYYEQYF
TRBV20-1,many,TRBJ2-7,.,TGCAGTGCCGTGACGGCCTACGAGCAGTACTTC,CSAVTAYEQYF
TRBV28,few,TRBJ2-7,.,TGTGCCAGCAGTGGGGGAACCCTGAGGGAGCAGTACTTC,CASSGGTLREQYF
TRBV27,many,TRBJ2-7,.,TGTGCCAGCAGGCCGGACGTCTCCTACGAGCAGTACTTC,CASRPDVSYEQYF
TRBV30,.,TRBJ1-5,TRBD1,TGTGCCTATACCACGGGACAGGGGACGAGTCAGCCCCAGCATTTT,CAYTTGQGTSQPQHF